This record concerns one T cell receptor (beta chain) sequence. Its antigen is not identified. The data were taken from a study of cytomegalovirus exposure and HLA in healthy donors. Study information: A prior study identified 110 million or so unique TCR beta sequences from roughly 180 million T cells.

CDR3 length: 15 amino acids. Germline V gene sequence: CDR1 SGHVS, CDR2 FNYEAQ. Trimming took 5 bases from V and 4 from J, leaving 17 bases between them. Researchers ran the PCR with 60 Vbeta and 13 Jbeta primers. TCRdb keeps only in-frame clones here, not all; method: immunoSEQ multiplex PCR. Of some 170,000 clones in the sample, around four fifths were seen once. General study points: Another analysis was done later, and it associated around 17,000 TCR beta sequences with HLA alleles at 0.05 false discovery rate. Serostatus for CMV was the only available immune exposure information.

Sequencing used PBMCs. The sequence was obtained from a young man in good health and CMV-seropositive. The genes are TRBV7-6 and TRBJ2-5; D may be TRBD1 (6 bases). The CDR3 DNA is TGTGCCAGCAGCCAAGCGGACAGCCCCACAGAGACCCAGTACTTC. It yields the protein CASSQADSPTETQYF.